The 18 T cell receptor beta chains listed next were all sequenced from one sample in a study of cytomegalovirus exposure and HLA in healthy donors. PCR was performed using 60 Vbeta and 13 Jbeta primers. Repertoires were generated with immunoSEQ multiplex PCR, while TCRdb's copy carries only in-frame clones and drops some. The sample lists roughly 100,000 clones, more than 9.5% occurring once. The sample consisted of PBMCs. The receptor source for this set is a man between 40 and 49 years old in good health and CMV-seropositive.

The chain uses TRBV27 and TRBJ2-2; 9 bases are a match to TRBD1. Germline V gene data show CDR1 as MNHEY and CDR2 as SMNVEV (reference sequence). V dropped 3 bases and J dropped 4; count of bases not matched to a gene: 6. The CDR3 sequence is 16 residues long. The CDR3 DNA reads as TGTGCCAGCAGTTTCAACCGGGACAGGGCCACCGGGGAGCTGTTTTTT. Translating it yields CASSFNRDRATGELFF.

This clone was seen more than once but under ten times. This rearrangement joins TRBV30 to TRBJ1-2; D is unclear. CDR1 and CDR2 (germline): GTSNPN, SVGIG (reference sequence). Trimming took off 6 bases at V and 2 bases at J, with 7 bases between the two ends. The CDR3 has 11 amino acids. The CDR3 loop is CACSQNYGYTF. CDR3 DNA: TGTGCCTGCTCACAGAACTATGGCTACACCTTC.

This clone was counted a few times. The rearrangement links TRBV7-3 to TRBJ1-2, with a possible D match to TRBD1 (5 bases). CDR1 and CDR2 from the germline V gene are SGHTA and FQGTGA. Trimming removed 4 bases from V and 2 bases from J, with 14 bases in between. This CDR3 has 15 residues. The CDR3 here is CASSSHGGGNYGYTF. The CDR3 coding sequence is TGTGCCAGCAGCTCGCATGGGGGGGGAAACTATGGCTACACCTTC.

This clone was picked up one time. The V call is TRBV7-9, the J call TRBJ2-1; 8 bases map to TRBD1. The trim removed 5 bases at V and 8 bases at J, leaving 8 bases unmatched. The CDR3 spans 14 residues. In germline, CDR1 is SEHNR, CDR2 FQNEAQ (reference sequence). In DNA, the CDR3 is TGTGCCAGCAGCCGGACAGGGTTTCGGGATGAGCAGTTCTTC. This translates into CASSRTGFRDEQFF.

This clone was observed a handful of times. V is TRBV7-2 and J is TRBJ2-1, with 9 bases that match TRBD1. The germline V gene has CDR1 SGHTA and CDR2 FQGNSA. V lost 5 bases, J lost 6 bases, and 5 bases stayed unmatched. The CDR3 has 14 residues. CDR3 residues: CASSTRDRVNEQFF. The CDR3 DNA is TGTGCCAGCAGCACCCGGGACAGGGTCAATGAGCAGTTCTTC.

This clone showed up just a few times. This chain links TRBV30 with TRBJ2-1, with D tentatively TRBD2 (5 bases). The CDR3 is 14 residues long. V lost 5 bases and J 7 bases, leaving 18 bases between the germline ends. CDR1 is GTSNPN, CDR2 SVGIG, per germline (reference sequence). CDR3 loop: CAWAIIGGPNEQFF. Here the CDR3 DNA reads TGTGCCTGGGCGATAATAGGAGGACCTAATGAGCAGTTCTTC.

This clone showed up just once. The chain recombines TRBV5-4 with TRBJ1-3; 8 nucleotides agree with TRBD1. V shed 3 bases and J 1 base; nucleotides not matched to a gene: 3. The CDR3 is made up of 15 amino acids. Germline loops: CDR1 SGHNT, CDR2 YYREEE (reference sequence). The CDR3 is CASSSRQGSGNTIYF. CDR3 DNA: TGTGCCAGCAGCTCCCGACAGGGGTCTGGAAACACCATATATTTT.

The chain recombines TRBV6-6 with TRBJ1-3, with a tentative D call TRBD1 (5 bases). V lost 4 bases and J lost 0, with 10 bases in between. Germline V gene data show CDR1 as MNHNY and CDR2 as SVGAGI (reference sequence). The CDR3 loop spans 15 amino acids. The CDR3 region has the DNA TGTGCCAGCAGTTCCAGACAGAGCTCTGGAAACACCATATATTTT. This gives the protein CASSSRQSSGNTIYF.

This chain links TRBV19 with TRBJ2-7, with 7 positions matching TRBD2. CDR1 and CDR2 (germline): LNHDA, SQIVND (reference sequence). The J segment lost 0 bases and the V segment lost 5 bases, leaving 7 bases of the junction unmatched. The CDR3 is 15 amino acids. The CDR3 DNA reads TGTGCCAGTAGTTCAGGACTAGTCTCCTCCTACGAGCAGTACTTC. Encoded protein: CASSSGLVSSYEQYF.

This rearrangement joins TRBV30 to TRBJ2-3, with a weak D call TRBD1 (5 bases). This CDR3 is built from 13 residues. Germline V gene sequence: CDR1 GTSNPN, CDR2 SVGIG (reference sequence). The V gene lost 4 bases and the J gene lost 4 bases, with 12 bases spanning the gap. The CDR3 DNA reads TGTGCCTGGAAATTAGGGGATGCAGATACGCAGTATTTT. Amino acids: CAWKLGDADTQYF.

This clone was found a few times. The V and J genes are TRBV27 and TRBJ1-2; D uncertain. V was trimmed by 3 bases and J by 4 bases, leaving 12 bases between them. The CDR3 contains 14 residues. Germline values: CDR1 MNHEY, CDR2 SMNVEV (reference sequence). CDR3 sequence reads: CASSLRAGSYGYTF. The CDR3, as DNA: TGTGCCAGCAGTTTGCGGGCAGGATCCTATGGCTACACCTTC.

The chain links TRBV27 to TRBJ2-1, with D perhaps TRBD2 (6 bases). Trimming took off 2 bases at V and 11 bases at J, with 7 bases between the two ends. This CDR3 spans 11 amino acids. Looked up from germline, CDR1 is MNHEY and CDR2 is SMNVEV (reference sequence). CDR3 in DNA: TGTGCCAGCAGTTTAGGAGGGCAGCAGTTCTTC. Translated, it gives CASSLGGQQFF.

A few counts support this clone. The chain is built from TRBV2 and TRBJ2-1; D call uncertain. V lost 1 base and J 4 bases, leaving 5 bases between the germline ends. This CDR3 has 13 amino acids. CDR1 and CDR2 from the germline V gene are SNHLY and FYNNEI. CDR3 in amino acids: CASSEGAYNEQFF. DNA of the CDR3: TGTGCCAGCAGTGAAGGAGCATACAATGAGCAGTTCTTC. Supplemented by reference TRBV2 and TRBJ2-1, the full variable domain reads EPEVTQTPSHQVTQMGQEVILRCVPISNHLYFYWYRQILGQKVEFLVSFYNNEISEKSEIFDDQFSVERPDGSNFTLKIRSTKLEDSAMYFCASSEGAYNEQFFGPGTRLTVL.

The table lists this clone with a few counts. Here the CDR3 reads CASSVATTPHEQYF. CDR3 bases: TGTGCCAGCAGCGTAGCCACAACACCCCACGAGCAGTACTTC. The V gene is TRBV9, the J gene TRBJ2-7; D gene uncertain. Germline lookup yields CDR1 SGDLS and CDR2 YYNGEE. Trimming removed 0 bases at V and 5 bases at J, with 12 bases between. CDR3 length: 14 amino acids.

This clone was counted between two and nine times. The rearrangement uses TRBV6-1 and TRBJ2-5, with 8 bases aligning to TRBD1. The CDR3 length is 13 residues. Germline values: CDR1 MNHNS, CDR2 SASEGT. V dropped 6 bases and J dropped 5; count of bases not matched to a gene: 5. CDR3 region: CASRTGGSETQYF. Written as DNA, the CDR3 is TGTGCCAGCAGAACAGGGGGAAGCGAGACCCAGTACTTC.

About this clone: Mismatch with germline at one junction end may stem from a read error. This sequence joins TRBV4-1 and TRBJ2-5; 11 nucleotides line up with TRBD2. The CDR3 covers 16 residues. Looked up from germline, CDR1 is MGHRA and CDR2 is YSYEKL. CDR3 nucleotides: TGCGACAGCAGCCAAGACGCCGGGACTAGCGGACGACGGGAGTACTTC. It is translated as CDSSQDAGTSGRREYF.

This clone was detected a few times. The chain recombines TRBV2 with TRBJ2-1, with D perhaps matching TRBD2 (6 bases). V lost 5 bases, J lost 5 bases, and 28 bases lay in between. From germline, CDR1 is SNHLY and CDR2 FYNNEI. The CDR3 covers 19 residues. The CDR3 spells CASSHPGVGLAAIDNEQFF. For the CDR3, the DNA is TGTGCCAGCAGTCATCCGGGGGTGGGTTTAGCGGCAATCGACAATGAGCAGTTCTTC. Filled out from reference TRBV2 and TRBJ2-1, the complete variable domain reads EPEVTQTPSHQVTQMGQEVILRCVPISNHLYFYWYRQILGQKVEFLVSFYNNEISEKSEIFDDQFSVERPDGSNFTLKIRSTKLEDSAMYFCASSHPGVGLAAIDNEQFFGPGTRLTVL.

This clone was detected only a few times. The CDR3 DNA reads TGTGCCAGCAGTTACTTGTCCGGGAAAGGGGGTTACGAGCAGTACTTC. Protein: CASSYLSGKGGYEQYF. The rearrangement uses TRBV6-5 and TRBJ2-7; a weak D match, TRBD1 (6 bases). The CDR3 totals 16 residues. V was clipped by 1 base and J by 4 bases, with 17 bases between them. Germline V gene sequence: CDR1 MNHEY, CDR2 SVGAGI.